The rows below give T cell receptor beta chains drawn from one sample of a study of shared clonotypes between healthy human individuals. The protocol was immunoSEQ multiplex PCR, while the TCRdb copy is restricted to in-frame clones and leaves out a portion. The data contain 550,000 to 700,000 clones, more than 70% of them seen just once; the ten biggest clones take up around 1.8%. Sample: memory CD4+ T cells sorted from blood. These TCRs come from a woman aged 25-40 years in good health. Each CDR3 is given with its conserved first and last residue. A D gene is named only where the DNA matches it firmly. For some rows the clone size is stated as once, few or many, or as a class when expanded; others skip it.

D gene | J gene | V gene | CDR3 length | clone size | CDR3 protein | CDR3 DNA
. | TRBJ2-5 | TRBV7-3 | 12 | . | CASSIPGQTQYF | TGTGCCAGCAGCATCCCGGGCCAGACCCAGTACTTC
. | TRBJ2-3 | TRBV28 | 17 | . | CASTPRPGEKGTDTQYF | TGTGCCAGCACCCCGCGGCCAGGGGAGAAGGGGACAGATACGCAGTATTTT
TRBD2 | TRBJ2-1 | TRBV18 | 14 | once | CASSSSSGPNEQFF | TGTGCCAGCTCATCGTCTAGCGGGCCCAATGAGCAGTTCTTC
TRBD1 | TRBJ2-7 | TRBV28 | 15 | . | CASKGWGQGALEQYF | TGTGCCAGCAAGGGCTGGGGACAGGGGGCTTTGGAGCAGTACTTC
. | TRBJ1-2 | TRBV5-6 | 12 | many | CASSLAGNGYTF | TGTGCCAGCAGCCTTGCAGGGAATGGCTACACCTTC
TRBD1 | TRBJ2-6 | TRBV25-1 | 17 | . | CASSPPTGESGANVLTF | TGTGCCAGCAGTCCCCCGACAGGGGAAAGTGGGGCCAACGTCCTGACTTTC
. | TRBJ1-2 | TRBV30 | 14 | few | CAWSSGFYRYGYTF | TGTGCCTGGAGTTCGGGGTTTTATCGCTATGGCTACACCTTC
TRBD2 | TRBJ2-7 | TRBV30 | 13 | . | CACSSGNSDEQYF | TGTGCCTGCAGTAGCGGGAATTCGGACGAGCAGTACTTC
. | TRBJ1-5 | TRBV28 | 14 | many | CASSFRSGLQPQHF | TGTGCCAGCAGTTTTCGTTCCGGTCTTCAGCCCCAGCATTTT
TRBD1 | TRBJ1-1 | TRBV9 | 16 | . | CASSRDGQGLNTEAFF | TGTGCCAGCAGCCGCGATGGACAGGGGTTGAACACTGAAGCTTTCTTT
. | TRBJ2-7 | TRBV7-9 | 17 | . | CASSLATGSLKSYEQYF | TGTGCCAGCAGCTTAGCGACAGGATCCTTGAAGTCCTACGAGCAGTACTTC
. | TRBJ2-1 | TRBV7-7 | 14 | . | CASSLSRGDNEQFF | TGTGCCAGCAGCTTATCCCGGGGTGACAATGAGCAGTTCTTC
TRBD2 | TRBJ2-1 | TRBV27 | 15 | once | CASTAPSGRANEQFF | TGTGCCAGCACAGCCCCTAGCGGGAGGGCCAATGAGCAGTTCTTC
. | TRBJ1-1 | TRBV5-1 | 15 | . | CASSAWDRANTEAFF | TGCGCCAGCAGCGCATGGGACCGAGCTAACACTGAAGCTTTCTTT
TRBD2 | TRBJ2-7 | TRBV7-8 | 16 | many | CASSWGSGLPSYEQYF | TGTGCCAGCAGCTGGGGGTCGGGACTACCCTCCTACGAGCAGTACTTC
TRBD2 | TRBJ2-2 | TRBV4-1 | 19 | . | CASSQKILWTSGNTGELFF | TGCGCCAGCAGCCAAAAAATTCTCTGGACTAGCGGGAACACCGGGGAGCTGTTTTTT
TRBD2 | TRBJ2-3 | TRBV7-2 | 15 | few | CASSHKAGITDTQYF | TGTGCCAGCAGCCACAAAGCGGGGATCACAGATACGCAGTATTTT
. | TRBJ1-1 | TRBV29-1 | 10 | few | CSVFSTEAFF | TGCAGCGTTTTCTCCACTGAAGCTTTCTTT
TRBD1 | TRBJ2-7 | TRBV28 | 18 | once | CASRLGIAGTGSTYEQYF | TGTGCCAGCAGGTTGGGGATTGCCGGGACAGGGTCCACCTACGAGCAGTACTTC
TRBD2 | TRBJ2-7 | TRBV5-1 | 17 | . | CASSLAGEGTRLFEQYF | TGCGCCAGCAGCTTGGCCGGGGAGGGGACGCGTCTATTTGAGCAGTACTTC
TRBD2 | TRBJ2-1 | TRBV5-1 | 20 | . | CASSLGPGLAGEGSYNEQFF | TGCGCCAGCAGCCTAGGACCGGGACTAGCGGGAGAAGGCTCCTACAATGAGCAGTTCTTC
. | TRBJ2-7 | TRBV5-1 | 14 | . | CASSLAGDTNEQYF | TGCGCCAGCAGCTTGGCCGGTGATACAAACGAGCAGTACTTC
TRBD1 | TRBJ2-6 | TRBV19 | 14 | . | CASADRGKANVLTF | TGTGCCAGTGCGGACAGGGGTAAGGCCAACGTCCTGACTTTC
. | TRBJ1-2 | TRBV28 | 13 | . | CASRTQANYGYTF | TGTGCCAGCAGGACCCAAGCTAACTATGGCTACACCTTC
. | TRBJ2-1 | TRBV5-1 | 13 | few | CASTASGVFEQFF | TGCGCCAGCACCGCCTCAGGAGTTTTTGAGCAGTTCTTC
. | TRBJ2-7 | TRBV7-2 | 13 | few | CASSFPPGPEQYF | TGTGCCAGCAGCTTCCCCCCGGGGCCCGAGCAGTACTTC
. | TRBJ2-1 | TRBV7-9 | 15 | . | CASSLRDASRGEQFF | TGTGCCAGCAGCTTACGCGATGCTAGCCGTGGTGAGCAGTTCTTC
. | TRBJ1-2 | TRBV21-1 | 16 | once | CASSKEFGQTSYGYTF | TGTGCCAGCAGCAAAGAATTTGGACAGACAAGTTATGGCTACACCTTC
. | TRBJ2-3 | TRBV19 | 13 | . | CASSSRLVDTQYF | TGTGCCAGTAGTTCTCGACTAGTAGATACGCAGTATTTT
TRBD1 | TRBJ1-5 | TRBV28 | 16 | . | CASSHPGQGTNQPQHF | TGTGCCAGCAGTCACCCGGGACAGGGAACCAATCAGCCCCAGCATTTT
. | TRBJ2-6 | TRBV18 | 16 | once | CASSLRVDSGANVLTF | TGTGCCAGCTCACTCCGGGTAGACTCTGGGGCCAACGTCCTGACTTTC
TRBD1 | TRBJ1-2 | TRBV30 | 15 | . | CAWRKRDRDNYGYTF | TGTGCCTGGAGGAAGCGGGACAGGGATAACTATGGCTACACCTTC
. | TRBJ2-1 | TRBV4-1 | 15 | . | CASSQENRDRHEQFF | TGCGCCAGCAGCCAAGAGAATCGAGATCGGCATGAGCAGTTCTTC
TRBD1 | TRBJ1-5 | TRBV19 | 14 | once | CAVGVDRGNQPQHF | TGTGCCGTAGGGGTCGACAGGGGAAATCAGCCCCAGCATTTT
. | TRBJ2-5 | TRBV7-9 | 15 | . | CASSSPRGQGETQYF | TGTGCCAGCAGCTCCCCCCGGGGGCAGGGGGAGACCCAGTACTTC
. | TRBJ1-1 | TRBV28 | 14 | . | CASSSEGLNTEAFF | TGTGCCAGCAGTTCAGAGGGGCTGAACACTGAAGCTTTCTTT
TRBD1 | TRBJ1-5 | TRBV7-8 | 18 | . | CASSSGQGATYSNQPQHF | TGTGCCAGCAGCTCCGGACAGGGGGCTACCTATAGCAATCAGCCCCAGCATTTT
. | TRBJ2-5 | TRBV11-3 | 14 | . | CASSQFGGIETQYF | TGTGCCAGCAGCCAGTTTGGGGGTATAGAGACCCAGTACTTC
. | TRBJ2-4 | TRBV7-8 | 14 | . | CASSLRDTPNIQYF | TGTGCCAGCAGCTTACGGGATACACCAAACATTCAGTACTTC
TRBD2 | TRBJ2-7 | TRBV7-6 | 15 | . | CASSLSTSGTYEQYF | TGTGCCAGCAGCTTATCGACTAGCGGCACCTACGAGCAGTACTTC
. | TRBJ1-2 | TRBV7-3 | 15 | . | CASSLGSGTNYGYTF | TGTGCCAGCAGCTTAGGGTCAGGGACTAACTATGGCTACACCTTC
TRBD1 | TRBJ1-1 | TRBV30 | 11 | . | CAWDRDTEAFF | TGTGCCTGGGACAGGGACACTGAAGCTTTCTTT
TRBD2 | TRBJ2-7 | TRBV18 | 15 | . | CASSDGTSGSYEQYF | TGTGCCAGCTCAGACGGGACTAGCGGGAGCTACGAGCAGTACTTC
TRBD1 | TRBJ2-7 | TRBV6-1 | 14 | . | CASRSGTGTFEQYF | TGTGCCAGCAGGTCCGGGACAGGGACCTTTGAGCAGTACTTC
. | TRBJ1-2 | TRBV30 | 15 | . | CAWRTEFLNNAQDSF | TGTGCCTGGAGGACAGAATTCCTAAACAATGCTCAAGACTCCTTC
. | TRBJ2-1 | TRBV5-1 | 13 | . | CASSSGPDNEQFF | TGCGCCAGCAGCTCCGGGCCCGACAATGAGCAGTTCTTC
. | TRBJ2-7 | TRBV7-2 | 15 | . | CASSRSVLLYYEQYF | TGTGCCAGCAGCCGATCTGTCCTTCTCTACTACGAGCAGTACTTC
. | TRBJ1-2 | TRBV28 | 16 | . | CASSRTNRPLIYGYTF | TGTGCCAGCAGTCGGACAAATCGCCCCCTAATCTATGGCTACACCTTC
. | TRBJ2-1 | TRBV10-1 | 14 | few | CASSESTHGYEQFF | TGCGCCAGCAGTGAGTCTACCCACGGTTATGAGCAGTTCTTC
TRBD1 | TRBJ2-2 | TRBV5-4 | 13 | . | CASSMTGAGELFF | TGTGCCAGCAGCATGACAGGGGCCGGGGAGCTGTTTTTT
. | TRBJ2-6 | TRBV7-9 | 16 | . | CASSLRTSSGANVLTF | TGTGCCAGCAGCTTACGGACGAGCTCTGGGGCCAACGTCCTGACTTTC
TRBD1 | TRBJ1-3 | TRBV5-4 | 16 | . | CASSYAGGSAGNTIYF | TGTGCCAGCAGCTACGCAGGGGGGTCTGCCGGAAACACCATATATTTT
. | TRBJ1-1 | TRBV18 | 16 | few | CASSPLPQARSTEAFF | TGTGCCAGCTCACCACTACCACAGGCTAGGAGCACTGAAGCTTTCTTT
. | TRBJ1-1 | TRBV4-1 | 15 | . | CASSQTGRMNTEAFF | TGCGCCAGCAGCCAAACCGGGAGGATGAACACTGAAGCTTTCTTT
. | TRBJ1-5 | TRBV27 | 13 | . | CASSFNLNQPQHF | TGTGCCAGCAGTTTCAATTTGAATCAGCCCCAGCATTTT
. | TRBJ2-3 | TRBV7-2 | 12 | . | CASSRRADTQYF | TGTGCCAGCAGCAGACGAGCAGATACGCAGTATTTT
. | TRBJ1-1 | TRBV4-1 | 14 | . | CASSPVQTNTEAFF | TGCGCCAGCAGCCCCGTGCAGACGAACACTGAAGCTTTCTTT
. | TRBJ2-7 | TRBV5-6 | 13 | few | CASSLLDNYEQYF | TGTGCCAGCAGCTTGTTGGACAACTACGAGCAGTACTTC